This T cell receptor (beta chain) was identified in a study of blood T cell repertoires in COVID-19. Study information: Samples representing acute and convalescent COVID-19 were sourced from the United States, Italy and Spain. PBMCs, B-cell-depleted T cells, or T cells provided the cDNA or gDNA that made up the material.

In the original workflow: Reference gene primer amplification gave estimated nucleated cell counts. Sequencing was performed with immunoSEQ multiplex PCR; in TCRdb, only in-frame clones are kept and a portion is missing. V, J and clone size were drawn from that table, and D and trimming were deduced from the DNA. The data show around 250,000 clones, 65% to 85% seen once. This clonotype was obtained from a man aged 35-49 years with active or convalescent COVID-19. The sample taken for sequencing was peripheral blood.

CDR3 region: CASSIWGLREKLFF. The DNA for the CDR3 is TGTGCCAGTAGTATATGGGGGCTTAGGGAAAAACTGTTTTTT. The J gene is TRBJ1-4, the V gene TRBV19; a possible D gene is TRBD1 (6 bases). The length of the CDR3 is 14 residues. Germline loops: CDR1 LNHDA, CDR2 SQIVND (reference sequence). Trimming cost V 2 bases and J 8 bases, with 12 bases left between them.